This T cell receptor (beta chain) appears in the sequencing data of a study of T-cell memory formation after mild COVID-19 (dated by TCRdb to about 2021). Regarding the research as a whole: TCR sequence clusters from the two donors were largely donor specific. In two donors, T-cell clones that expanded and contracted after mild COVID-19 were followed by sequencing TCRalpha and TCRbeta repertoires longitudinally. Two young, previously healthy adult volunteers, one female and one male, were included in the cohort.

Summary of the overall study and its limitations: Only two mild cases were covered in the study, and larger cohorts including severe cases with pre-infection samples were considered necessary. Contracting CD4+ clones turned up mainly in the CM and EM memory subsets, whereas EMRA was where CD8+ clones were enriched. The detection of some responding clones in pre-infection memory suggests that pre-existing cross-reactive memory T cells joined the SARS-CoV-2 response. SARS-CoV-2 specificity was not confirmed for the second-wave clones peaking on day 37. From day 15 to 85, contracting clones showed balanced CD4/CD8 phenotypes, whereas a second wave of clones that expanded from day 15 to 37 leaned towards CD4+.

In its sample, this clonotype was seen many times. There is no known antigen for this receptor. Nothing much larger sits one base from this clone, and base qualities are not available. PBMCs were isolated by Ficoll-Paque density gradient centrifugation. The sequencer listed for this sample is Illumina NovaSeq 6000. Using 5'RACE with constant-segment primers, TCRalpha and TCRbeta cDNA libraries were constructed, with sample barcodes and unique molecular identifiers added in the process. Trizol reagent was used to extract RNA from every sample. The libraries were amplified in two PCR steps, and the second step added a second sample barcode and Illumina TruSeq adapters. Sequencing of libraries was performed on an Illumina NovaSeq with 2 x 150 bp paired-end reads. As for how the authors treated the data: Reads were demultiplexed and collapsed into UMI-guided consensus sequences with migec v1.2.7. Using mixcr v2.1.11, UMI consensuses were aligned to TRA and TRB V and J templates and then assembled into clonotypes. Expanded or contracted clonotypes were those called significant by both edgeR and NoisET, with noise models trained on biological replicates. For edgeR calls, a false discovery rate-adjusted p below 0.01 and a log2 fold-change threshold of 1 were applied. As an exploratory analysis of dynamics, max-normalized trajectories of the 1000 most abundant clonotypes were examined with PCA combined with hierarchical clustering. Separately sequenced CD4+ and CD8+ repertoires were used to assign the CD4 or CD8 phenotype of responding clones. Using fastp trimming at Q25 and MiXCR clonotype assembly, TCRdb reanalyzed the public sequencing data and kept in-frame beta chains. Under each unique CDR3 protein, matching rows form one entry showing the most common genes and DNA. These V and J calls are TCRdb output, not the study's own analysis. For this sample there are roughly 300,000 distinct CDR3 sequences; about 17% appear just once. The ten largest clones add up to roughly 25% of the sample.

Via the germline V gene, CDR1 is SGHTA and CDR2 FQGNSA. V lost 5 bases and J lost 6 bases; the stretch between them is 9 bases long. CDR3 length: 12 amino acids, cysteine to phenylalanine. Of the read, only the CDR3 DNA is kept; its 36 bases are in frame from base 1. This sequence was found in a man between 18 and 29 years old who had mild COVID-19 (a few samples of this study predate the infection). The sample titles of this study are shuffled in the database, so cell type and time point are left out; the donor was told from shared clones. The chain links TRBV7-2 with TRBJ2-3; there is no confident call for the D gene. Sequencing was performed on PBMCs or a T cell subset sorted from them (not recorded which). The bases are TGTGCCAGCAGCCCTATGGGGGATACGCAGTATTTT. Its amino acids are CASSPMGDTQYF. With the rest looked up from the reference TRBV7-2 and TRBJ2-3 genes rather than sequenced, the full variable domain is GAGVSQSPSNKVTEKGKDVELRCDPISGHTALYWYRQSLGQGLEFLIYFQGNSAPDKSGLPSDRFSAERTGGSVSTLTIQRTQQEDSAVYLCASSPMGDTQYFGPGTRLTVL.